The 21 T cell receptor beta chains below come from one sample, sequenced in a study of blood T cell repertoires in COVID-19. Assay: immunoSEQ multiplex PCR; the TCRdb copy retains only in-frame clones and omits some. The data show over 35,000 clones, roughly nine tenths seen once. The sequencing sample was made of peripheral blood. The receptors originated from a woman under 40 in a cohort sampled during active COVID-19.

The rearrangement uses TRBV5-1 and TRBJ1-4; the D gene is possibly TRBD1 (5 bases). Germline V gives CDR1 SGHRS, CDR2 YFSETQ. This CDR3 has 14 amino acids. V was pared by 3 bases and J by 0 bases, with 6 bases between. The chain's CDR3 is CASSSTATNEKLFF. CDR3 nucleotide sequence: TGCGCCAGCAGCTCGACAGCAACTAATGAAAAACTGTTTTTT.

V gene TRBV9 combines with J gene TRBJ2-7; tentatively, D is TRBD1 (5 bases). CDR1 and CDR2 from the germline V gene are SGDLS and YYNGEE. There are 15 residues in the CDR3. The ends were cut back, 4 bases at V and 7 bases at J, with 21 bases in the middle. CDR3 DNA: TGTGCCAGCAGCCCCCGCGGAGACAGACGGATTGAGCAGTACTTC. Encoded protein: CASSPRGDRRIEQYF.

The rearrangement uses TRBV11-1 and TRBJ2-2; 12 bases fit TRBD1. This CDR3 is built from 16 residues. V lost 5 bases, J lost 6 bases, and 7 bases stayed unmatched. The germline V gene encodes CDR1 SGHAT and CDR2 FQDESV (reference sequence). CDR3 coding DNA: TGTGCCAGCAGCGCTGGGACAGGGGGCGACCCCGGGGAGCTGTTTTTT. This codes for CASSAGTGGDPGELFF.

The J gene is TRBJ2-1, the V gene TRBV19; 10 nucleotides line up with TRBD1. The V gene end was trimmed by 4 bases and the J gene end by 3 bases; junction bases not matched to a gene: 0. The CDR3 is 14 residues long. The germline V gene has CDR1 LNHDA and CDR2 SQIVND (reference sequence). CDR3 coding DNA: TGTGCCAGTAGTAGGACAGGGGGCTACAATGAGCAGTTCTTC. Residues: CASSRTGGYNEQFF.

The gene calls are TRBV5-6 and TRBJ2-2; D possibly corresponds to TRBD1 (6 bases). The CDR3 runs to 19 residues. Trimming took off 4 bases at V and 3 bases at J, with 25 bases between the two ends. Germline values: CDR1 SGHDT, CDR2 YYEEEE. The CDR3 spells CASSPPRDPGSGDTGELFF. As DNA, the CDR3 is TGTGCCAGCAGCCCGCCCCGGGACCCTGGCTCAGGGGACACCGGGGAGCTGTTTTTT.

The chain's CDR3 is CASSQEVLRGTDTQYF. Here the CDR3 DNA reads TGTGCCAGCAGCCAAGAAGTGCTGAGGGGCACAGATACGCAGTATTTT. The chain is built from TRBV3-1 (or the pseudogene TRBV3-2) and TRBJ2-3; a weak D match, TRBD2 (5 bases). CDR3 length: 16 amino acids. The ends were cut back, 0 bases at V and 1 base at J, with 11 bases in the middle. Germline lookup yields CDR1 LGHDT and CDR2 YNNKEL (reference sequence).

The chain's CDR3 is CASSYTDFRRQFF. DNA of the CDR3: TGTGCCAGCAGTTACACGGACTTCCGTCGGCAGTTCTTC. The chain recombines TRBV6-6 with TRBJ2-1; a weak D match, TRBD2 (5 bases). The germline V gene encodes CDR1 MNHNY and CDR2 SVGAGI (reference sequence). V lost 2 bases to trimming and J lost 12 bases, with 14 bases between them. CDR3 length: 13 residues.

This clone was seen a single time. The chain combines TRBV3-1 (or the pseudogene TRBV3-2) with TRBJ1-4; D remains ambiguous. Trimming pared 2 bases from V and 0 bases from J, leaving 4 bases between. The CDR3 extends over 14 amino acids. Germline V CDR1 and CDR2: LGHDT, YNNKEL (reference sequence). DNA for the CDR3: TGTGCCAGCAGCCAACAGGCAACTAATGAAAAACTGTTTTTT. This codes for CASSQQATNEKLFF.

The chain couples TRBV3-1 (or the pseudogene TRBV3-2) to TRBJ2-7; 7 bases are a match to TRBD1. After removal of 4 bases from V and 6 bases from J, the junction contained 9 bases not matched to a gene. Germline lookup yields CDR1 LGHDT and CDR2 YNNKEL (reference sequence). This CDR3 comprises 14 residues. The chain's CDR3 is CASSRLRQGGEQYF. CDR3 DNA sequence: TGTGCCAGCAGCCGCCTCAGACAGGGCGGCGAGCAGTACTTC.

The CDR3 spells CASSLLVAGNEQFF. The CDR3 bases are TGTGCCAGCAGCCTACTAGTAGCCGGCAATGAGCAGTTCTTC. V and J are TRBV14 and TRBJ2-1; D may be TRBD2 (5 bases). The V end lost 4 bases, the J end lost 6 bases, and 13 bases lay between the germline ends. The CDR3 consists of 14 residues. The V gene's germline CDR1 is SGHDN and CDR2 FVKESK.

The gene calls are TRBV6-1 and TRBJ2-7; no definite D call. Germline V CDR1 and CDR2: MNHNS, SASEGT. The CDR3 spans 13 residues. Trimming removed 0 bases from V and 12 bases from J, with 15 bases in between. CDR3 protein: CASSEALRPQRYF. CDR3 nucleotide sequence: TGTGCCAGCAGTGAAGCGCTCCGGCCTCAGCGGTACTTC.

The chain has TRBV5-5 and TRBJ1-5; TRBD1 agrees at 7 bases. Trimming removed 2 bases from V and 4 bases from J; junction bases left unmatched: 6. Germline CDR1 reads SGHKS; CDR2 reads YYEKEE (reference sequence). The CDR3 has 15 residues. In DNA, the CDR3 is TGTGCCAGCAGCTTTTGGACAGGTTCGAATCAGCCCCAGCATTTT. It is translated as CASSFWTGSNQPQHF. Full variable domain (outside the CDR3, taken from reference TRBV5-5 and TRBJ1-5): DAGVTQSPTHLIKTRGQQVTLRCSPISGHKSVSWYQQVLGQGPQFIFQYYEKEERGRGNFPDRFSARQFPNYSSELNVNALLLGDSALYLCASSFWTGSNQPQHFGDGTRLSIL.

The J gene is TRBJ2-3, the V gene TRBV2, with D tentatively TRBD2 (5 bases). Trimming took 6 bases from V and 8 from J, leaving 9 bases between them. The CDR3 is 11 residues long. Germline assignment: CDR1 SNHLY and CDR2 FYNNEI. CDR3 amino acids: CASRRGGTQYF. CDR3 bases: TGTGCCAGCAGAAGAGGAGGTACGCAGTATTTT.

This chain uses TRBV6-6 with TRBJ1-2, with 9 bases that match TRBD1. CDR3 length: 13 amino acids. Losses at the gene ends were 7 bases for V and 2 bases for J; bases not matched to a gene: 2. CDR1 and CDR2 from the germline V gene are MNHNY and SVGAGI (reference sequence). The CDR3 nucleotides read TGTGCCAGCACCGGACAGGGGAACTATGGCTACACCTTC. This sequence encodes CASTGQGNYGYTF.

The chain has TRBV19 and TRBJ1-1; tentative D call: TRBD1 (6 bases). The CDR3 extends over 15 amino acids. V lost 3 bases, J lost 1 base, and 12 bases lay in between. Germline-derived CDR1 and CDR2 are LNHDA and SQIVND (reference sequence). CDR3 loop: CASSIYGTTNTEAFF. The CDR3 nucleotides read TGTGCCAGTAGTATCTATGGGACAACGAACACTGAAGCTTTCTTT.

The CDR3 spells CAWSVGQGEKLFF. CDR3 bases: TGTGCCTGGAGTGTAGGACAGGGGGAAAAACTGTTTTTT. The rearrangement links TRBV30 to TRBJ1-4, with TRBD1 matching 9 bases. The CDR3 contains 13 residues. Germline CDR1 and CDR2: GTSNPN and SVGIG (reference sequence). J lost 8 bases, V lost 0 bases, and 1 base had no gene match. The full variable domain, completed using reference TRBV30 and TRBJ1-4, is SQTIHQWPATLVQPVGSPLSLECTVEGTSNPNLYWYRQAAGRGLQLLFYSVGIGQISSEVPQNLSASRPQDRQFILSSKKLLLSDSGFYLCAWSVGQGEKLFFGSGTQLSVL.

This clone was observed once. The CDR3 DNA reads as TGTGCCTGGAGTGGGCTAGCGGGATCCACCGGGGAGCTGTTTTTT. This gives the protein CAWSGLAGSTGELFF. The chain links TRBV30 to TRBJ2-2; TRBD2 aligns across 9 bases. Unmatched junction bases numbered 4, after V lost 1 base and J lost 4 bases. The germline gives CDR1 GTSNPN, CDR2 SVGIG (reference sequence). The CDR3 has 15 amino acids.

The rearrangement joins TRBV4-2 to TRBJ2-2, with a possible D match to TRBD2 (5 bases). The CDR3 contains 16 residues. Trimming cost V 0 bases and J 4 bases, with 12 bases left between them. In germline, CDR1 is LGHNA, CDR2 YNFKEQ. CDR3 sequence (DNA): TGTGCCAGCAGCCAAGAGGGTAAAGGAGGCACCGGGGAGCTGTTTTTT. Translating gives CASSQEGKGGTGELFF.

The chain joins TRBV7-2 to TRBJ2-1; possible D gene TRBD1, 6 bases. CDR3 length: 14 residues. The V and J ends lost 0 bases and 7 bases respectively, with 10 bases between them. Germline V gene lookup returns CDR1 SGHTA and CDR2 FQGNSA. CDR3 coding DNA: TGTGCCAGCAGCTTAGCCGCAGGGGCGAATGAGCAGTTCTTC. It codes for CASSLAAGANEQFF.

Turning to this clone: Compared with germline, one end of the junction differs, possibly owing to a read error. This chain joins TRBV7-2 and TRBJ2-5; D is ambiguous. Per germline, CDR1 SGHTA and CDR2 FQGNSA. The CDR3 covers 11 residues. CDR3 DNA: TGTGCCAGCAGCTTAAGAGAGATCCAGTACTTC. Its translation: CASSLREIQYF.

This sequence joins TRBV19 and TRBJ1-2; perhaps TRBD1 as D (6 bases). Germline CDR1 reads LNHDA; CDR2 reads SQIVND (reference sequence). Trimming removed 1 base from V and 8 bases from J, with 11 bases in between. The CDR3 sequence is 13 residues long. CDR3 nucleotide sequence: TGTGCCAGTAGTATAGGTGGGGGCTGGGGCTACACCTTC. Amino acid sequence: CASSIGGGWGYTF.